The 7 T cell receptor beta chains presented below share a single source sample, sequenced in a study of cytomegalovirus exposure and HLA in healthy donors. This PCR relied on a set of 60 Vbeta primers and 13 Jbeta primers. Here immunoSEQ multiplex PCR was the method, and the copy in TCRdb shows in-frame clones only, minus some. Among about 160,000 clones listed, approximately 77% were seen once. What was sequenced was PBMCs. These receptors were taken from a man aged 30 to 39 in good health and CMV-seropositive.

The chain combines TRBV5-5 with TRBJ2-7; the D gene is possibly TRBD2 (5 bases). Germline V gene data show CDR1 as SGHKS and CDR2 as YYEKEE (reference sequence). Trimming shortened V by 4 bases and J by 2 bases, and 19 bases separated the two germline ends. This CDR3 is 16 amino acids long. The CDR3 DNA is TGTGCCAGCAGCCTGGCTGGGCCTAGCCTCGCCTACGAGCAGTACTTC. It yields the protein CASSLAGPSLAYEQYF.

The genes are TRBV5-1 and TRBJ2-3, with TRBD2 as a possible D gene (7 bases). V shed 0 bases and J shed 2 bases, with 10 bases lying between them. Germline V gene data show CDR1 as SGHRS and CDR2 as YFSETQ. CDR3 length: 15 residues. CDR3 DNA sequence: TGCGCCAGCAGCTTGGGAGGGGGGGCCACAGATACGCAGTATTTT. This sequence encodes CASSLGGGATDTQYF.

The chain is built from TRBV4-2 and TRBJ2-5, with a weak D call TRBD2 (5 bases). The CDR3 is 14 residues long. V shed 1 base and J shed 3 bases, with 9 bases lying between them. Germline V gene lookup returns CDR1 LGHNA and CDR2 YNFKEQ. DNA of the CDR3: TGTGCCAGCAGCCAAGGGGCGGAGGAAGAGACCCAGTACTTC. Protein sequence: CASSQGAEEETQYF.

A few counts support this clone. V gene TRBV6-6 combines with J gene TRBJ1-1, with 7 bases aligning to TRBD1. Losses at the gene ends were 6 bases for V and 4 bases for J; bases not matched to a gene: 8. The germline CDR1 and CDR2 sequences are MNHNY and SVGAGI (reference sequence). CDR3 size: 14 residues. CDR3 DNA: TGTGCCAGCAGGGGGCGGGACAGTTCCACTGAAGCTTTCTTT. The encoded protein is CASRGRDSSTEAFF.

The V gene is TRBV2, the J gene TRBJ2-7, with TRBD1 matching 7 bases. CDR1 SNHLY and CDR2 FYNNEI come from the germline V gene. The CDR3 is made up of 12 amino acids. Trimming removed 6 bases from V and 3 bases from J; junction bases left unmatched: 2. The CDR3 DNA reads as TGTGCCAGCAGGGGACAGCTCTACGAGCAGTACTTC. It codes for CASRGQLYEQYF.

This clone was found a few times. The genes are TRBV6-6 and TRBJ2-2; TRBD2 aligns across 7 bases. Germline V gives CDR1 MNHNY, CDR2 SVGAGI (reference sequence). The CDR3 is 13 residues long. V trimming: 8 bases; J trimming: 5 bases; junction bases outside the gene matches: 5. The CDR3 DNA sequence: TGTGCCAGCGGCCATAGCGGGACCGGGGAGCTGTTTTTT. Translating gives CASGHSGTGELFF.

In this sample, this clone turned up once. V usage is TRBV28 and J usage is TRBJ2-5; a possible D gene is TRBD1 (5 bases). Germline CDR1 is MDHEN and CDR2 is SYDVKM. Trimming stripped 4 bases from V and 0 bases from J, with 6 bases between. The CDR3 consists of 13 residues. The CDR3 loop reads CASSSGYQETQYF. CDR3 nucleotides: TGTGCCAGCAGTTCAGGGTACCAAGAGACCCAGTACTTC.